The 28 T cell receptor beta chains below come from one sample, sequenced in a study of cytomegalovirus exposure and HLA in healthy donors. Produced via immunoSEQ multiplex PCR; TCRdb's table is partial and in-frame only. The sample carries some 180,000 clones, around 80% recorded once. The source material was PBMCs. Every receptor here comes from a woman aged 25 to 39 in good health and CMV-seronegative.

J is TRBJ1-1 and V is TRBV10-3; D uncertain. V lost 4 bases and J 0 bases, leaving 12 bases between the germline ends. The CDR3 sequence is 15 residues long. The germline V gene encodes CDR1 ENHRY and CDR2 SYGVKD. CDR3 loop: CAISVSEGMNTEAFF. CDR3 nucleotide sequence: TGTGCCATCAGTGTGTCCGAGGGCATGAACACTGAAGCTTTCTTT.

This chain joins TRBV18 and TRBJ2-3, with 8 bases lining up with TRBD1. J was trimmed by 2 bases and V by 1 base; bases with no gene match: 2. Germline V gives CDR1 KGHSH, CDR2 LQKENI. There are 15 residues in the CDR3. CDR3 amino acids: CASSPRQGTTDTQYF. The CDR3 region has the DNA TGTGCCAGCTCACCACGACAGGGGACCACAGATACGCAGTATTTT.

The chain joins TRBV5-1 to TRBJ2-2; maybe TRBD2 (6 bases). The germline V gene has CDR1 SGHRS and CDR2 YFSETQ. V lost 2 bases and J lost 6, with 23 bases in between. This CDR3 region has 18 residues. The CDR3 loop is CASSLLRQGGIFPGELFF. The DNA of the CDR3 is TGCGCCAGCAGCTTACTTCGGCAGGGAGGTATTTTTCCCGGGGAGCTGTTTTTT.

The rearrangement joins TRBV7-9 to TRBJ1-2, with unresolved D. Between the trimmed V and J ends, which lost 1 base and 3 bases, there was a span of 9 bases. The CDR3 contains 14 residues. Looked up from germline, CDR1 is SEHNR and CDR2 is FQNEAQ (reference sequence). CDR3 sequence (DNA): TGTGCCAGCAGCTTAGGCGGACTCGACTATGGCTACACCTTC. Translation gives CASSLGGLDYGYTF.

The chain has TRBV9 and TRBJ2-3; 7 positions agree with TRBD2. The germline V gene has CDR1 SGDLS and CDR2 YYNGEE. V was pared by 0 bases and J by 4 bases, with 5 bases of the junction left unmatched. This CDR3 has 15 residues. This CDR3 is CASSVEGGRSDTQYF. For the CDR3, the DNA is TGTGCCAGCAGCGTAGAGGGCGGGAGATCAGATACGCAGTATTTT.

V gene TRBV28 combines with J gene TRBJ2-3; D is unclear. Trimming pared 5 bases from V and 0 bases from J, leaving 6 bases between. The CDR3 spans 13 residues. The germline CDR1 and CDR2 sequences are MDHEN and SYDVKM. For the CDR3, the DNA is TGTGCCAGCAGTACGAGTAGCACAGATACGCAGTATTTT. Protein: CASSTSSTDTQYF.

The chain recombines TRBV9 with TRBJ1-2; TRBD1 matches at 10 bases. With V trimmed by 3 bases and J by 8 bases, 10 bases remained unmatched. Looked up from germline, CDR1 is SGDLS and CDR2 is YYNGEE. The CDR3 runs to 15 residues. The CDR3 nucleotides are TGTGCCAGCAGCGGCTGGGTGACAGGGGGCGACGGCTACACCTTC. It yields the protein CASSGWVTGGDGYTF. The whole variable domain, remainder taken from reference TRBV9 and TRBJ1-2, is DSGVTQTPKHLITATGQRVTLRCSPRSGDLSVYWYQQSLDQGLQFLIQYYNGEERAKGNILERFSAQQFPDLHSELNLSSLELGDSALYFCASSGWVTGGDGYTFGSGTRLTVV.

The rearrangement joins TRBV18 to TRBJ2-2; no reliable D call. This CDR3 has 16 residues. Trimming removed 1 base from V and 6 bases from J, with 15 bases in between. Germline V lookup: CDR1 KGHSH, CDR2 LQKENI. DNA of the CDR3: TGTGCCAGCTCACCACTTAGCTGGAGCTCTCCCGGGGAGCTGTTTTTT. Protein: CASSPLSWSSPGELFF.

The V call is TRBV27, the J call TRBJ1-2, with 8 nucleotides matching TRBD1. Germline V gene lookup returns CDR1 MNHEY and CDR2 SMNVEV (reference sequence). V dropped 6 bases and J dropped 5; count of bases not matched to a gene: 11. CDR3 length: 15 residues. This CDR3 reads CASSQAQTGGYGYTF. Written as DNA, the CDR3 is TGTGCCAGCAGCCAAGCTCAAACAGGGGGATATGGCTACACCTTC.

The rearrangement uses TRBV19 and TRBJ1-1; 7 positions agree with TRBD1. CDR3 length equals 13 residues. Germline loops: CDR1 LNHDA, CDR2 SQIVND (reference sequence). The V segment lost 5 bases and the J segment 5 bases; nucleotides outside the gene matches: 5. The CDR3 loop is CASSSNRGTEAFF. In nucleotides, the CDR3 is TGTGCCAGTAGTTCTAACAGGGGAACTGAAGCTTTCTTT.

The chain links TRBV27 to TRBJ2-1; maybe TRBD2 (5 bases). The CDR3 totals 15 residues. Germline values: CDR1 MNHEY, CDR2 SMNVEV (reference sequence). Trimming took off 0 bases at V and 5 bases at J, with 11 bases between the two ends. CDR3 sequence reads: CASSLSRVGNNEQFF. Written as DNA, the CDR3 is TGTGCCAGCAGTTTATCGCGGGTGGGAAACAATGAGCAGTTCTTC.

The chain has TRBV6-5 and TRBJ1-1; 7 bases match TRBD1. J gave up 4 bases and V 3 bases, and 8 bases lay outside the gene matches. The CDR3 spans 15 residues. Germline V lookup: CDR1 MNHEY, CDR2 SVGAGI. The CDR3 DNA is TGTGCCAGCAGTTATGACCTGACAGGGCGCACTGAAGCTTTCTTT. Translated: CASSYDLTGRTEAFF.

This clone occurred once. The chain has TRBV6-5 and TRBJ2-7; 7 nucleotides line up with TRBD1. The V gene end was trimmed by 6 bases and the J gene end by 6 bases; junction bases not matched to a gene: 8. CDR1 is MNHEY and CDR2 is SVGAGI in the germline V gene. The CDR3 loop spans 13 amino acids. The CDR3 region has the DNA TGTGCCAGCAGGCGACAGGGATCCCTCGAGCAGTACTTC. This gives the protein CASRRQGSLEQYF.

The J gene is TRBJ1-6, the V gene TRBV6-5; D gene unclear. Germline-derived CDR1 and CDR2 are MNHEY and SVGAGI. This CDR3 region has 16 residues. Trimming removed 1 base at V and 0 bases at J, with 7 bases between. The CDR3 DNA reads as TGTGCCAGCAGTTACTTCTCTAGCTCCTATAATTCACCCCTCCACTTT. This translates into CASSYFSSSYNSPLHF.

The chain uses TRBV29-1 and TRBJ2-1; 13 bases agree with TRBD2. V was clipped by 4 bases and J by 4 bases; unmatched bases: 4. The CDR3 runs 15 residues. Germline assignment: CDR1 SQVTM and CDR2 ANQGSEA. CDR3 region: CSVAGLAGRYNEQFF. The CDR3 DNA follows: TGCAGCGTTGCGGGACTAGCGGGAAGATACAATGAGCAGTTCTTC.

This chain connects TRBV7-3 to TRBJ1-1, with 7 bases aligning to TRBD1. CDR3 length: 14 amino acids. Germline V CDR1 and CDR2: SGHTA, FQGTGA. The V and J ends lost 2 bases and 6 bases, in that order; junction bases with no gene match: 6. CDR3 bases: TGTGCCAGCAGCTTAGACAGGGAGAGCGCTGAAGCTTTCTTT. As protein: CASSLDRESAEAFF. The complete variable domain, with remaining parts taken from reference TRBV7-3 and TRBJ1-1, reads GAGVSQTPSNKVTEKGKYVELRCDPISGHTALYWYRQSLGQGPEFLIYFQGTGAADDSGLPNDRFFAVRPEGSVSTLKIQRTERGDSAVYLCASSLDRESAEAFFGQGTRLTVV.

This chain connects TRBV27 to TRBJ1-5; D is unresolved. CDR1 is MNHEY, CDR2 SMNVEV, per germline (reference sequence). V was trimmed by 5 bases and J by 2 bases, leaving 7 bases between them. The CDR3 spans 13 residues. The CDR3 is CASSIRGNQPQHF. CDR3 bases: TGTGCCAGCAGTATCCGGGGCAATCAGCCCCAGCATTTT.

The V gene is TRBV5-8, the J gene TRBJ1-1; a weak D match, TRBD1 (6 bases). The V gene lost 4 bases and the J gene lost 2 bases, with 12 bases spanning the gap. The CDR3 is 14 residues long. The germline V gene encodes CDR1 SGHTS and CDR2 YDEGEE. The CDR3 loop reads CASSAGGGNTEAFF. CDR3 nucleotide sequence: TGTGCCAGCAGCGCCGGGGGGGGCAACACTGAAGCTTTCTTT.

The chain links TRBV6-1 to TRBJ2-5, with TRBD2 as a possible D gene (6 bases). From germline, CDR1 is MNHNS and CDR2 SASEGT. This CDR3 comprises 14 residues. Trimming removed 1 base from V and 4 bases from J, with 10 bases in between. The CDR3 sequence is CASSEGLVGETQYF. The DNA for the CDR3 is TGTGCCAGCAGTGAAGGACTAGTGGGAGAGACCCAGTACTTC.

The rearrangement uses TRBV6-5 and TRBJ2-7, with D maybe TRBD2 (5 bases). V gave up 0 bases and J gave up 0 bases, with 9 bases separating them. Germline V gene data show CDR1 as MNHEY and CDR2 as SVGAGI. The CDR3 is made up of 15 amino acids. The CDR3 protein is CASSYSPGGSYEQYF. Here the CDR3 DNA reads TGTGCCAGCAGTTACTCTCCAGGAGGCTCCTACGAGCAGTACTTC.

This clone was recorded once. This rearrangement joins TRBV4-1 to TRBJ2-5; 13 bases are a match to TRBD2. Germline-derived CDR1 and CDR2 are MGHRA and YSYEKL. Germline trimming cut 4 bases from V and 5 bases from J; bases unmatched to any gene: 10. The CDR3 length is 17 residues. DNA for the CDR3: TGCGCCAGCAGCCCCGGGACTAGCGGGATTGGGGGGGAGACCCAGTACTTC. This sequence encodes CASSPGTSGIGGETQYF.

In this sample, this clone turned up a few times. This rearrangement joins TRBV6-5 to TRBJ2-7, with 8 bases fitting TRBD1. Looked up from germline, CDR1 is MNHEY and CDR2 is SVGAGI. Losses at the gene ends were 7 bases for V and 3 bases for J; bases not matched to a gene: 5. The CDR3 consists of 13 residues. Written as DNA, the CDR3 is TGTGCCAGCAACGAGGGGACAGGCTACGAGCAGTACTTC. It translates to CASNEGTGYEQYF.

The chain combines TRBV6-6 with TRBJ2-1, with 8 bases fitting TRBD1. This CDR3 has 15 amino acids. J was trimmed by 2 bases and V by 6 bases; bases with no gene match: 6. Germline-derived CDR1 and CDR2 are MNHNY and SVGAGI (reference sequence). The CDR3 region is CASSLQGGPYNEQFF. The CDR3 coding sequence is TGTGCCAGCAGCCTACAGGGGGGCCCCTACAATGAGCAGTTCTTC.

The chain uses TRBV7-6 and TRBJ1-2, with a possible D match to TRBD1 (5 bases). From germline, CDR1 is SGHVS and CDR2 FNYEAQ. CDR3 length equals 16 residues. The V gene lost 1 base and the J gene lost 4 bases, with 16 bases spanning the gap. Written as DNA, the CDR3 is TGTGCCAGCAGCTTAGTGGGGCAGGGTGGGTTCTATGGCTACACCTTC. Translation: CASSLVGQGGFYGYTF.

V and J are TRBV28 and TRBJ1-5; D remains ambiguous. The germline V gene has CDR1 MDHEN and CDR2 SYDVKM. Trimming pared 3 bases from V and 4 bases from J, leaving 4 bases between. The CDR3 runs to 12 residues. CDR3 sequence reads: CASSFLNQPQHF. The CDR3 DNA follows: TGTGCCAGCAGTTTCCTAAATCAGCCCCAGCATTTT.

The genes are TRBV7-2 and TRBJ2-7; 7 bases agree with TRBD1. The CDR3 sequence is 15 residues long. Germline V gives CDR1 SGHTA, CDR2 FQGNSA. The ends lost 7 bases at V and 3 bases at J; junction bases unmatched: 12. The CDR3 reads CASNVWAGGDYEQYF. CDR3 nucleotide sequence: TGTGCCAGCAACGTGTGGGCAGGGGGAGACTACGAGCAGTACTTC. The whole variable domain, remainder taken from reference TRBV7-2 and TRBJ2-7, is GAGVSQSPSNKVTEKGKDVELRCDPISGHTALYWYRQSLGQGLEFLIYFQGNSAPDKSGLPSDRFSAERTGGSVSTLTIQRTQQEDSAVYLCASNVWAGGDYEQYFGPGTRLTVT.

The chain links TRBV9 to TRBJ1-1; D is uncertain. V shed 4 bases and J shed 8 bases, with 12 bases lying between them. This CDR3 has 12 amino acids. Germline CDR1 is SGDLS and CDR2 is YYNGEE. In nucleotides, the CDR3 is TGTGCCAGCAGCCCCGTTGAAGCCGAAGCTTTCTTT. Protein sequence: CASSPVEAEAFF.

The CDR3 DNA reads TGTGCCAGCACCGAGAGGGGGCCTGGTGAAGCTTTCTTT. Translating it yields CASTERGPGEAFF. The chain joins TRBV7-9 to TRBJ1-1, with 7 positions matching TRBD1. Germline CDR1 reads SEHNR; CDR2 reads FQNEAQ (reference sequence). This CDR3 is built from 13 residues. V was clipped by 7 bases and J by 7 bases; unmatched bases: 9. Complete variable domain (other parts from reference TRBV7-9 and TRBJ1-1): DTGVSQNPRHKITKRGQNVTFRCDPISEHNRLYWYRQTLGQGPEFLTYFQNEAQLEKSRLLSDRFSAERPKGSFSTLEIQRTEQGDSAMYLCASTERGPGEAFFGQGTRLTVV.